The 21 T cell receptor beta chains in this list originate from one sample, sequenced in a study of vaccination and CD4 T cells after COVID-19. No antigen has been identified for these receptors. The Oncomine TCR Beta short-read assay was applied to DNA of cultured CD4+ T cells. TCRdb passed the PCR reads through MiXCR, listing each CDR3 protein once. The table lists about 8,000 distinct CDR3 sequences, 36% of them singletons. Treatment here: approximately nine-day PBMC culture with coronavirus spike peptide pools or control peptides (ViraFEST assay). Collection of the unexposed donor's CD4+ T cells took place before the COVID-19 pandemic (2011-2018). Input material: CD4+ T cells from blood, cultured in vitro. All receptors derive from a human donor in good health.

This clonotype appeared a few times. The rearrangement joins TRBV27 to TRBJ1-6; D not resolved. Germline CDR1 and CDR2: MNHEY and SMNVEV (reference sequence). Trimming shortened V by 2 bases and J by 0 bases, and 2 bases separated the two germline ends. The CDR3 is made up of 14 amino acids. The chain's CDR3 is CASSLNSYNSPLHF. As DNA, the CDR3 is TGTGCCAGCAGTTTAAACTCCTATAATTCACCCCTCCACTTT.

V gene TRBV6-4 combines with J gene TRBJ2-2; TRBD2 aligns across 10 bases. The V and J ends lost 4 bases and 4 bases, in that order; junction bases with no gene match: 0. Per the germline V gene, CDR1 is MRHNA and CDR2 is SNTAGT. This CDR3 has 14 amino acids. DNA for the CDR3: TGTGCCAGCAGTGTAGCGGGGGGCACCGGGGAGCTGTTTTTT. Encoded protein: CASSVAGGTGELFF.

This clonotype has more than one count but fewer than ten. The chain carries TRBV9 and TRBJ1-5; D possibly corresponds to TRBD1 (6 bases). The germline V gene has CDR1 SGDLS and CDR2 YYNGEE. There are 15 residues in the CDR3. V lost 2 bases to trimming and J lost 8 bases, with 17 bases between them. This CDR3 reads CASSVGTLITEPQHF. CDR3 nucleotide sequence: TGTGCCAGCAGCGTTGGGACATTAATAACGGAGCCCCAGCATTTT. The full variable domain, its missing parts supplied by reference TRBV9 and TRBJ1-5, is DSGVTQTPKHLITATGQRVTLRCSPRSGDLSVYWYQQSLDQGLQFLIQYYNGEERAKGNILERFSAQQFPDLHSELNLSSLELGDSALYFCASSVGTLITEPQHFGDGTRLSIL.

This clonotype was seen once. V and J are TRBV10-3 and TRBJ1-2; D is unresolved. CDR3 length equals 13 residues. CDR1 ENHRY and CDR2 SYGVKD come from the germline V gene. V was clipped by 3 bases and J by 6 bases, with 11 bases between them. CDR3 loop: CAISETQRDGYTF. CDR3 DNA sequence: TGTGCCATCAGTGAAACGCAAAGAGATGGCTACACCTTC.

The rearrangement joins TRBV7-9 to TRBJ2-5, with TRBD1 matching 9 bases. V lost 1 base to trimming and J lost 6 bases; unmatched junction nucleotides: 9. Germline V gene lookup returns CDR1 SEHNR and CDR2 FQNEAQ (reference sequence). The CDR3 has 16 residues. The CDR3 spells CASSLGGDRAKQTQYF. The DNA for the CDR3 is TGTGCCAGCAGCTTAGGAGGGGACAGGGCGAAGCAGACCCAGTACTTC.

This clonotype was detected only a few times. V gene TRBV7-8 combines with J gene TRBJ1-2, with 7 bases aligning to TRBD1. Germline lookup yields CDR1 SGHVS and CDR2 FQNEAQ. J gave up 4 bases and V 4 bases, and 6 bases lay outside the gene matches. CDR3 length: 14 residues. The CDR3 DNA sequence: TGTGCCAGCAGCTCGACCGGGACAGTCTATGGCTACACCTTC. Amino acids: CASSSTGTVYGYTF.

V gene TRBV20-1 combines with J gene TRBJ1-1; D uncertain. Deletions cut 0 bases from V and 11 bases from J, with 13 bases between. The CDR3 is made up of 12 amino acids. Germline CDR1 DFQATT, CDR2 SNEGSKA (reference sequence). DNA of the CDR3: TGCAGTGCTAGAGATCCGGAAGGGCGGGCTTTCTTT. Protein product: CSARDPEGRAFF.

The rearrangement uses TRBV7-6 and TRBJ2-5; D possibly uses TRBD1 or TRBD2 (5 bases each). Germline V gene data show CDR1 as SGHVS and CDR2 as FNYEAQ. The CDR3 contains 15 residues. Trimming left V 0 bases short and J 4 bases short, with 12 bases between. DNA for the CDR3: TGTGCCAGCAGCTTAGCGGGGGTTTCTTTAGAGACCCAGTACTTC. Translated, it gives CASSLAGVSLETQYF.

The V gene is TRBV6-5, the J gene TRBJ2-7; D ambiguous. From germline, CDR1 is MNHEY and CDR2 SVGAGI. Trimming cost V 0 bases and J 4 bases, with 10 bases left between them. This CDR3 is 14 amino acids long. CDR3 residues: CASSYSSLRYEQYF. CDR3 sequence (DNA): TGTGCCAGCAGTTACTCGAGTTTGAGGTACGAGCAGTACTTC.

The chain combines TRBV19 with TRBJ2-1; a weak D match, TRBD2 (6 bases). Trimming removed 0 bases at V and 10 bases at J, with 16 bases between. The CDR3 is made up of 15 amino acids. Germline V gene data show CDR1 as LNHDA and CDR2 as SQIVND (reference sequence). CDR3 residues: CASSIDRGGAGEQFF. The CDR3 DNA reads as TGTGCCAGTAGTATAGATCGGGGAGGAGCAGGGGAGCAGTTCTTC.

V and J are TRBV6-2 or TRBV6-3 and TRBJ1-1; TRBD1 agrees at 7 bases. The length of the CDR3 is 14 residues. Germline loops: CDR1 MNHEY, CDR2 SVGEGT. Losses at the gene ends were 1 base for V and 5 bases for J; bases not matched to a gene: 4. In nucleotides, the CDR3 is TGTGCCAGCAGTTACTTAGGGGGCGGAACTGAAGCTTTCTTT. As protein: CASSYLGGGTEAFF.

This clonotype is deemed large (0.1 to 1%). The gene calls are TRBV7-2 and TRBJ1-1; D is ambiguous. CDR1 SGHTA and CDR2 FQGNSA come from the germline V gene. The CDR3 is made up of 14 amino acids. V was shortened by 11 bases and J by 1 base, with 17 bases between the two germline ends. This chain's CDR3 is CARDRRETNTEAFF. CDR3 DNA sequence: TGTGCCCGAGACCGGAGGGAAACGAACACTGAAGCTTTCTTT.

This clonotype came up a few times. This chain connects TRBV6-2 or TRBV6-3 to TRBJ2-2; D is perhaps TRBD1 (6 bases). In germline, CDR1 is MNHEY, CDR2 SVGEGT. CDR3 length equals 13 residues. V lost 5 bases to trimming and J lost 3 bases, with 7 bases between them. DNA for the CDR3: TGTGCCAGCAGTGACAGGCACACCGGGGAGCTGTTTTTT. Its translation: CASSDRHTGELFF.

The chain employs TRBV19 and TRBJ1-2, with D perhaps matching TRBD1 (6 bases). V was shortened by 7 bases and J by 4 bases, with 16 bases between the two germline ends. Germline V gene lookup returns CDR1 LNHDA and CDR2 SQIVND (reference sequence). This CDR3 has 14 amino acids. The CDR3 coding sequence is TGTGCCAGTACAACGCCTTTAGGGGGCTATGGCTACACCTTC. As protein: CASTTPLGGYGYTF.

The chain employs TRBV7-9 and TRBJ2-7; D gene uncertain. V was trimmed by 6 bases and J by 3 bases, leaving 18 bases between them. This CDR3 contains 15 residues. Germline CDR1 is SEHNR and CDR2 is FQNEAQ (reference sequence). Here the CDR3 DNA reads TGTGCCAGCAGTCCCGCACGCACCGATCTCTACGAGCAGTACTTC. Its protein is CASSPARTDLYEQYF.

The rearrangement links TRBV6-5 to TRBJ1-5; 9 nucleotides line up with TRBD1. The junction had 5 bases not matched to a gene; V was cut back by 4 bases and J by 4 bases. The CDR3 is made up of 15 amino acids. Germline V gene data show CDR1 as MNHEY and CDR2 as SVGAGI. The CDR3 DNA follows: TGTGCCAGCAGTTCTTACGGGACAGGGAATCAGCCCCAGCATTTT. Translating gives CASSSYGTGNQPQHF.

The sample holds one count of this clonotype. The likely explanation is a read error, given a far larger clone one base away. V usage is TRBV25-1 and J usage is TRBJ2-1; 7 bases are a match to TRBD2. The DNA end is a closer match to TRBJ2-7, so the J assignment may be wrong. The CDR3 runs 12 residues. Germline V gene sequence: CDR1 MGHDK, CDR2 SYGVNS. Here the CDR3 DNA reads TGTGCCAGCAGTAAAGCGGGGTACGAGCAGTACTTC. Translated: CASSKAGYEQYF.

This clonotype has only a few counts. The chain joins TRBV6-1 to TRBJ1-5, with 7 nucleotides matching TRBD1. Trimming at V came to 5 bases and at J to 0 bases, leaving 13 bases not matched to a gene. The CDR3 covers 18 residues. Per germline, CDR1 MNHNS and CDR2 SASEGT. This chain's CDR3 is CASSPNRGGPYSNQPQHF. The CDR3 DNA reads TGTGCCAGCAGTCCAAACAGGGGAGGGCCTTATAGCAATCAGCCCCAGCATTTT.

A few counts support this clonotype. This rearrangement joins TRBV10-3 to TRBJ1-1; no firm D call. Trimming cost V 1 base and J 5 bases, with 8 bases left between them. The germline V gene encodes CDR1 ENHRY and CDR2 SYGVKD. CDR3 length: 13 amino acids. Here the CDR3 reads CAISEYGETEAFF. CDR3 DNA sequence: TGTGCCATCAGTGAGTACGGGGAGACTGAAGCTTTCTTT.

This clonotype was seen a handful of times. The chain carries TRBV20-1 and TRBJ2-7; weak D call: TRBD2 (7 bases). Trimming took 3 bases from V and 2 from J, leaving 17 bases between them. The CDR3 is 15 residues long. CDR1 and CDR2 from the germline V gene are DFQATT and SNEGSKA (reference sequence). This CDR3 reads CSASMRGGGPYEQYF. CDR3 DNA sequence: TGCAGTGCTAGCATGAGGGGGGGAGGTCCCTACGAGCAGTACTTC.

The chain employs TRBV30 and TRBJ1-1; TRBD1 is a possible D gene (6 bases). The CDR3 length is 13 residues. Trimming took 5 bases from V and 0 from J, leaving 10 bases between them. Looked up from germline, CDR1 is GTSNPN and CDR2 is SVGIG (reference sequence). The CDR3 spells CAWEEGVNTEAFF. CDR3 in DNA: TGTGCCTGGGAGGAGGGGGTGAACACTGAAGCTTTCTTT.